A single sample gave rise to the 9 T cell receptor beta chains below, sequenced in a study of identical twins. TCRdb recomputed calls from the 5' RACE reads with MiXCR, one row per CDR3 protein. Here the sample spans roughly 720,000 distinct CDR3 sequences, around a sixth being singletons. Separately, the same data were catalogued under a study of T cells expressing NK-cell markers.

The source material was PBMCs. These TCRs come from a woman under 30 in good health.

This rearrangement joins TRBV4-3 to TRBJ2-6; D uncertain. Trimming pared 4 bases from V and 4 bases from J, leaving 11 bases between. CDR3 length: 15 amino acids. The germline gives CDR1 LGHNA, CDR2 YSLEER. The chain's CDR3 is CASSPEHTGANVLTF. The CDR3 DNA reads TGCGCCAGCAGCCCCGAGCATACGGGGGCCAACGTCCTGACTTTC.

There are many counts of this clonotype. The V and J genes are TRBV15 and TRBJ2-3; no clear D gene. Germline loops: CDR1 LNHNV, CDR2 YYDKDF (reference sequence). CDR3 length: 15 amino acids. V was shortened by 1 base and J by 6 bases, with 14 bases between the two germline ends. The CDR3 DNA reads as TGTGCCACCAGCAGAGTCCGTCGAGCCACCGATACGCAGTATTTT. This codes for CATSRVRRATDTQYF.

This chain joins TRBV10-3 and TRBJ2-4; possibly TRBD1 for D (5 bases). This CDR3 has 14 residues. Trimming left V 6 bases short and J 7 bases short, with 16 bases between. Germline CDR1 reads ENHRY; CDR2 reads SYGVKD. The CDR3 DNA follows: TGTGCCATCAGCAAAGAGCCCAAGGGGAACATTCAGTACTTC. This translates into CAISKEPKGNIQYF.

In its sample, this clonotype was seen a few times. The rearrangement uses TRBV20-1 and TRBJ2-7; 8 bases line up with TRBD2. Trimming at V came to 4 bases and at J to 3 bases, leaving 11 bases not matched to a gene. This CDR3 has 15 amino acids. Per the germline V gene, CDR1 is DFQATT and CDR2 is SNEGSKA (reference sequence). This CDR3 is CSATPGLAGNYEQYF. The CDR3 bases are TGCAGTGCTACCCCTGGGTTAGCGGGAAACTACGAGCAGTACTTC.

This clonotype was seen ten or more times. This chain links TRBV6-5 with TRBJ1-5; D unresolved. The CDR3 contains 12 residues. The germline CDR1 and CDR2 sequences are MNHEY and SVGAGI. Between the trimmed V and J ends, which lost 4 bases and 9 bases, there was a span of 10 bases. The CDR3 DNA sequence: TGTGCCAGCAGTTTGGGCGCCGGGCCCCAGCATTTT. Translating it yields CASSLGAGPQHF.

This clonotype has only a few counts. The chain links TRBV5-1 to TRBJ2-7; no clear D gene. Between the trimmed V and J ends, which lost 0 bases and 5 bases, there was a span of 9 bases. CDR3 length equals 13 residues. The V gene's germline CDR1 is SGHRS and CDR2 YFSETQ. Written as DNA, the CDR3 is TGCGCCAGCAGCTTGGAGGGTCTCAACGAGCAGTACTTC. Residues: CASSLEGLNEQYF.

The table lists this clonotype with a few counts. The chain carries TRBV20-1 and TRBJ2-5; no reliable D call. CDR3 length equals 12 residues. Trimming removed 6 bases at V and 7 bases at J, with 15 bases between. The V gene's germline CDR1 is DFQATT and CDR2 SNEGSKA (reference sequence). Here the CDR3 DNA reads TGCAGTGCAGTGACCCCATTCGGGACCCAGTACTTC. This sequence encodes CSAVTPFGTQYF.

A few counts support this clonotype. CDR3 in amino acids: CASSKGTEGETQYF. CDR3 coding DNA: TGTGCCAGCAGCAAAGGGACCGAAGGGGAGACCCAGTACTTC. The V and J genes are TRBV21-1 and TRBJ2-5. TRBV21-1 is termed a pseudogene. This CDR3 has 14 residues.

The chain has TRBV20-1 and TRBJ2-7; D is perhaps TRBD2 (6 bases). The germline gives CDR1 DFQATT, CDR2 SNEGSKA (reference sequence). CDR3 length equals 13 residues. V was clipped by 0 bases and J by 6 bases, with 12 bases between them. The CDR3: CSARDWGVGEQYF. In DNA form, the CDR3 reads TGCAGTGCTAGAGATTGGGGGGTTGGCGAGCAGTACTTC.